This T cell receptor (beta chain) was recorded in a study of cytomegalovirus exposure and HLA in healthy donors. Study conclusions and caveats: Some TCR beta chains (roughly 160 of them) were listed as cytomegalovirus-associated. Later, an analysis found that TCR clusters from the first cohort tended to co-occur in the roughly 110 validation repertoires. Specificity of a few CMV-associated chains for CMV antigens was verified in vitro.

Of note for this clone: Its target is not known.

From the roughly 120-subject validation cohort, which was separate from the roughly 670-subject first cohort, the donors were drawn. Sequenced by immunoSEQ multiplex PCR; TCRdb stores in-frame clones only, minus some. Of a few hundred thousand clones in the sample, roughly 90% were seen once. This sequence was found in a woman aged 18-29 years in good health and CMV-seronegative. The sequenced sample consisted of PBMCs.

Here the CDR3 reads CASSLLGGAYGYTF. The CDR3 coding sequence is TGTGCCAGCAGTTTATTGGGGGGTGCGTATGGCTACACCTTC. The gene calls are TRBV28 and TRBJ1-2; the D gene is possibly TRBD1 (5 bases). This CDR3 is 14 amino acids long. Germline assignment: CDR1 MDHEN and CDR2 SYDVKM. V gave up 1 base and J gave up 5 bases, with 11 bases separating them.